This record concerns one T cell receptor (beta chain) sequence. Profiled with immunoSEQ multiplex PCR; TCRdb holds only in-frame clones, not every one. The profile shows some 900,000 clones, over 75% of them singletons. The data were obtained in a study of shared clonotypes between healthy human individuals. At the level of the study: Serving as donors were a couple of women and three men, whose ages spanned 18 to 49.

Trimming left V 1 base short and J 0 bases short, with 6 bases between. This CDR3 region has 14 residues. Germline V lookup: CDR1 SGHVS, CDR2 FNYEAQ. CD4+ cells underwent separation, giving CD45RA+ naive and CD45RA-negative memory subsets. Sample: memory CD4+ T cells sorted from blood. This sample's subset: CD45RA-negative fraction. The clonotype comes from a man between 18 and 29 years old in good health. The V call is TRBV7-6, the J call TRBJ1-1; no clear D. CDR3 bases: TGTGCCAGCAGCTTAGGGCACGTGAACACTGAAGCTTTCTTT. Its protein product is CASSLGHVNTEAFF.